This T cell receptor (beta chain) was sequenced for a study of Graves' ophthalmopathy and Graves' hyperthyroidism. The CDR3 is made up of 12 amino acids. V was pared by 3 bases and J by 0 bases, with 6 bases between. In germline, CDR1 is DFQATT, CDR2 SNEGSKA (reference sequence). This clonotype has ten or more counts. Amplification targeted the TCR beta CDR3 regions, with RNA transcripts as the source material. An opening RT-PCR round employed HTBI primers and preceded a second-round multiplex PCR. TCRdb called the multiplex PCR reads again in MiXCR, with one record for every CDR3 protein. The sample holds roughly 700,000 distinct CDR3 sequences, 40% seen once.

This TCR was recovered from an adult man with Graves' ophthalmopathy. The sequencing input was peripheral blood. This chain uses TRBV20-1 with TRBJ2-7; D is unresolved. The CDR3 here is CSARVHSYEQYF. The DNA for the CDR3 is TGCAGTGCTAGGGTCCACTCCTACGAGCAGTACTTC.